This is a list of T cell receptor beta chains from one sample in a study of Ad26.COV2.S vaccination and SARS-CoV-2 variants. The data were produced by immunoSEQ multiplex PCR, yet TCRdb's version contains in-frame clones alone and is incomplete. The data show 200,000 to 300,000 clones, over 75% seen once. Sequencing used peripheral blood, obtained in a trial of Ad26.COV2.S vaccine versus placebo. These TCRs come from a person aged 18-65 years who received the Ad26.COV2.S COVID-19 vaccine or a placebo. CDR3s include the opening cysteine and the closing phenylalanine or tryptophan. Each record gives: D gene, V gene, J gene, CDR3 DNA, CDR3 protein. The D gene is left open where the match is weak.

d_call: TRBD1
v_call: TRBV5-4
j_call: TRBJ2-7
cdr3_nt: TGTGCCAGCAGCCGGGGACAGGGGGAAGAGCAGTACTTC
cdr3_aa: CASSRGQGEEQYF

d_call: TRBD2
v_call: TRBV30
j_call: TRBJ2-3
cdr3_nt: TGTGCCTGGACCGTCGTGGGCGGGGGGGCCTCAGATACGCAGTATTTT
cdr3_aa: CAWTVVGGGASDTQYF

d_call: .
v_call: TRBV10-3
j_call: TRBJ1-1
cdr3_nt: TGTGCCATCAGTGACGACAGTCGAACTTTCTTT
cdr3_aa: CAISDDSRTFF

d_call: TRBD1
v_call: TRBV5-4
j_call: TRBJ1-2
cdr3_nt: TGTGCCACTATGCGCGAGGGGGCCTATGGCTACACCTTC
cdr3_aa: CATMREGAYGYTF

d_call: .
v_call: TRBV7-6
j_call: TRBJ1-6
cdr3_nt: TGTGCCAGCAGCTTAGGCCTTGGGGGTCAGAATTCACCCCTCCACTTT
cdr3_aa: CASSLGLGGQNSPLHF

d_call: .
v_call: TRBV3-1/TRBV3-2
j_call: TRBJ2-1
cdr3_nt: TGTGCCAGCAGCCAGGGTAGTGGGAGAAGCCATGAGCAGTTCTTC
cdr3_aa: CASSQGSGRSHEQFF

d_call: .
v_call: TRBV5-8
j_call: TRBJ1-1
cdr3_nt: TGTGCCAGCAGCTTGGGAAGATACATGAACACTGAAGCTTTCTTT
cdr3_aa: CASSLGRYMNTEAFF

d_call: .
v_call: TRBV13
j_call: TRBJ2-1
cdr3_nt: TGTGCCAGCAGCTTACCTTCTGATTATTCTTACAATGAGCAGTTCTTC
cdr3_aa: CASSLPSDYSYNEQFF

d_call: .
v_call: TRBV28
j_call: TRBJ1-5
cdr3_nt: TGTGCCAGCAGTAAGACAGGATATAGCAATCAGCCCCAGCATTTT
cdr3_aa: CASSKTGYSNQPQHF

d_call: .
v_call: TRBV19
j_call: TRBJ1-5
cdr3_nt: TGTGCCAGTACCGGACAGTTTCTTAGCAATCAGCCCCAGCATTTT
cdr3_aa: CASTGQFLSNQPQHF

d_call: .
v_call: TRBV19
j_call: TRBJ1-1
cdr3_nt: TGTGCCAGTAGTATGGGGGGGGCCCGGAAAGCTGAAGCTTTCTTT
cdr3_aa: CASSMGGARKAEAFF